This T cell receptor beta chain stems from a study of OX40 agonist ivuxolimab in advanced cancers. Study-wide results and caveats: Clones of CD4+ and CD8+ blood T cells grew by week 6 at doses of 0.1 to 3.0 mg/kg.

Turning to this clone: Its specificity is not known.

The study sampled blood at baseline, cycle 4 day 1, and cycle 7 day 1. Clones were read by immunoSEQ multiplex PCR, and TCRdb kept only the in-frame ones, dropping some. This repertoire shows roughly 90,000 clones, roughly 89% found once; its top ten account for roughly 1.4%. This clonotype was sampled from an adult with an advanced solid tumor such as melanoma, head and neck, liver or kidney cancer. This specimen was CD4+ or CD8+ T cells sorted from blood, taken in a trial of the OX40 agonist ivuxolimab.

Written as DNA, the CDR3 is TGTGCCAGCAGGTCAAGTTGGGCCGAGCTAGGGCCCCAGCATTTT. Its protein is CASRSSWAELGPQHF. The chain joins TRBV6-5 to TRBJ1-5; D remains unclear. The CDR3 length is 15 residues. The V gene's germline CDR1 is MNHEY and CDR2 SVGAGI. The ends were cut back, 6 bases at V and 9 bases at J, with 21 bases in the middle.